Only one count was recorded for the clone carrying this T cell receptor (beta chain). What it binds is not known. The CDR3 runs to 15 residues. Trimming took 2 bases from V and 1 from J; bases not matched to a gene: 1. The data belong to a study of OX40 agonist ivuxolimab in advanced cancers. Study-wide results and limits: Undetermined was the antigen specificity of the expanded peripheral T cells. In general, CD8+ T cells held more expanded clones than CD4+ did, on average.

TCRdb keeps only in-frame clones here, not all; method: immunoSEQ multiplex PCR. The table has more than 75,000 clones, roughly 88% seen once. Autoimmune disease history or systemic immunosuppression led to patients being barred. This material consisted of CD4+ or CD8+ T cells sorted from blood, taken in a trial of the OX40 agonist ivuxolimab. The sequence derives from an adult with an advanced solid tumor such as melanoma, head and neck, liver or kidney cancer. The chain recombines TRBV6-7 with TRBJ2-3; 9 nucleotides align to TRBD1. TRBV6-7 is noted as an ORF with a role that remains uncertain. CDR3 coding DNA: TGTGCCAGCAGTTACCGGGACAGGGGCACAGATACGCAGTATTTT. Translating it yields CASSYRDRGTDTQYF.